One T cell receptor (beta chain) is described in this entry. This sample is part of a study of blood T cell repertoires in COVID-19. Germline V gene data show CDR1 as MNHEY and CDR2 as SVGAGI. The germline V and J ends were trimmed by 5 bases and 0 bases, with 10 bases remaining between them. The CDR3 is made up of 14 amino acids. Sequencing was performed with immunoSEQ multiplex PCR; in TCRdb, only in-frame clones are kept and a portion is missing. The repertoire holds more than 400,000 clones, with 90% as singletons. V and J are TRBV6-5 and TRBJ1-2; possibly TRBD1 for D (6 bases). The source of this sequence is a man aged 18 to 30 who had recovered from COVID-19. The sample taken for sequencing was PBMCs or T cells enriched from blood (not recorded which). The CDR3 loop reads CASSRTDANYGYTF. The CDR3 nucleotides read TGTGCCAGCAGTCGGACAGACGCTAACTATGGCTACACCTTC.